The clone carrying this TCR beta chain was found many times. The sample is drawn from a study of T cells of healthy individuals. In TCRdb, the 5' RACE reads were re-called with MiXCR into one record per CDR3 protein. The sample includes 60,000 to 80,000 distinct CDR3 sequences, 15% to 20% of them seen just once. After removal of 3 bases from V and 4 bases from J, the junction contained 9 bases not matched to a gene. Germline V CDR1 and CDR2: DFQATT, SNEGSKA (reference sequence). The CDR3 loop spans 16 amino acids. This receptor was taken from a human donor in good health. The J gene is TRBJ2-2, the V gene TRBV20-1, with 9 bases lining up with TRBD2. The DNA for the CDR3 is TGCAGTGCTAGTAATCCGGCGGGGGGGATCACCGGGGAGCTGTTTTTT. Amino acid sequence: CSASNPAGGITGELFF.